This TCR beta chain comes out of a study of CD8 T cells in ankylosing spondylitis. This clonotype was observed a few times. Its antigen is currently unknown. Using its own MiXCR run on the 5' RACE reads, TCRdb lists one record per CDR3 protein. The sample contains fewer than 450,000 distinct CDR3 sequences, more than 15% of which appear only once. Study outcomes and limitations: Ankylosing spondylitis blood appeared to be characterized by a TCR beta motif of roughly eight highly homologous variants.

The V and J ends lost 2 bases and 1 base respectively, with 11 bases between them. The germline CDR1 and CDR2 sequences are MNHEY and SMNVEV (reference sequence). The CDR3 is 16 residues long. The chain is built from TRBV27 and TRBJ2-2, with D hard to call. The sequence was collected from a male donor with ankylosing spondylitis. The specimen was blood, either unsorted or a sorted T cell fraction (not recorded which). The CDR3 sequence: CASSLGPPGNTGELFF. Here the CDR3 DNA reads TGTGCCAGCAGTTTAGGACCCCCTGGGAACACCGGGGAGCTGTTTTTT.